This TCR beta chain was recorded in a study of blood T cell repertoires in COVID-19. About the study: PBMCs, B-cell-depleted T cells, or T cells provided the cDNA or gDNA that made up the material.

Self-reported history from a screening survey and questionnaire set each donor's cohort. Exposed participants encountered a COVID-19 case during the 2 weeks preceding study entry. V lost 8 bases and J lost 10; bases outside the gene matches: 12. Germline assignment: CDR1 ENHRY and CDR2 SYGVKD. The CDR3 is 14 residues long. The method was immunoSEQ multiplex PCR; TCRdb's version includes in-frame clones alone and lacks a portion of them. The data show about 300,000 clones, about 85% seen once. This sequence originates from a woman between 25 and 40 years old who had been exposed to COVID-19. Sequences were obtained from PBMCs or T cells enriched from blood (not recorded which). The chain joins TRBV10-3 to TRBJ2-1, with TRBD2 matching over 9 bases. This chain's CDR3 is CAIGPGGGAGEQFF. Here the CDR3 DNA reads TGTGCCATCGGACCCGGCGGGGGGGCGGGAGAGCAGTTCTTC.